The 4 T cell receptor beta chains below were found in one sample sequenced in a study of T-cell reconstitution after alpha-beta-depleted transplantation in children. A library of TCRbeta sequences, prepared with unique molecular identifiers, was generated. Each CDR3 protein is one row after TCRdb ran MiXCR on the PCR reads. The sample lists about 610,000 distinct CDR3 sequences, roughly 10% occurring once. The sample in question was PBMCs from the stem cell graft donor, obtained from the stem cell graft. These receptors all stem from a human donor who donated a stem cell graft to a child with acute myeloid leukemia.

At least ten counts were recorded for this clonotype. The chain is built from TRBV29-1 and TRBJ1-5, with unresolved D. The CDR3 contains 9 residues. Trimming pared 7 bases from V and 3 bases from J, leaving 1 base between. Germline assignment: CDR1 SQVTM and CDR2 ANQGSEA. The CDR3, as DNA: TGCAGCGCCAATCAGCCCCAGCATTTT. As protein: CSANQPQHF.

A few counts support this clonotype. In nucleotides, the CDR3 is TGTGCCAGCAGCCGGGAGCTAGGAGCCTCCTACGAGCAGTACTTC. Protein: CASSRELGASYEQYF. The J gene is TRBJ2-7, the V gene TRBV7-8; D perhaps matches TRBD2 (6 bases). CDR3 length: 15 amino acids. V was pared by 5 bases and J by 0 bases, with 14 bases between. Germline CDR1 and CDR2: SGHVS and FQNEAQ.

The gene calls are TRBV6-2 or TRBV6-3 and TRBJ1-1; weak D call: TRBD1 (6 bases). The V end was cut by 5 bases, the J end by 5 bases, with 24 bases between. CDR1 and CDR2 from the germline V gene are MNHEY and SVGEGT. The CDR3 covers 17 residues. The CDR3 protein is CASSHEVQGNRKTEAFF. CDR3 nucleotide sequence: TGTGCCAGCAGTCACGAGGTCCAGGGGAATAGGAAGACTGAAGCTTTCTTT.

Only a few counts were recorded for this clonotype. V and J are TRBV12-3 or TRBV12-4 and TRBJ1-2, with 7 bases matching TRBD1. There are 15 residues in the CDR3. The V and J ends lost 6 bases and 4 bases, in that order; junction bases with no gene match: 11. CDR3 in amino acids: CASSTNRGPGYGYTF. In DNA, the CDR3 is TGTGCCAGCAGCACTAACAGGGGACCCGGCTATGGCTACACCTTC.